The 24 T cell receptor beta chains reported below all come from one sample, sequenced in a study of blood T cell repertoires in COVID-19. Here immunoSEQ multiplex PCR was the method, and the copy in TCRdb shows in-frame clones only, minus some. In the table there are over 130,000 clones, 84% of which are singletons. Sequenced material: PBMCs or T cells enriched from blood (not recorded which). The receptor source for this set is a woman between 18 and 30 years old who had been exposed to COVID-19.

This clone has only a few counts. V usage is TRBV5-4 and J usage is TRBJ1-2, with TRBD1 as a possible D gene (6 bases). Looked up from germline, CDR1 is SGHNT and CDR2 is YYREEE (reference sequence). V shed 5 bases and J shed 1 base, with 9 bases lying between them. This CDR3 region has 13 residues. CDR3 bases: TGTGCCAGCAGTACGGACAGTAACTATGGCTACACCTTC. Translated: CASSTDSNYGYTF.

This clone was recorded a few times. The J gene is TRBJ2-7, the V gene TRBV11-2; D may be TRBD2 (5 bases). The V gene lost 6 bases and the J gene lost 5 bases, with 23 bases spanning the gap. The germline V gene encodes CDR1 SGHAT and CDR2 FQNNGV. The CDR3 consists of 16 residues. CDR3 loop: CASRKPWAKASHEQYF. CDR3 in DNA: TGTGCCAGCAGAAAACCCTGGGCCAAAGCTAGCCACGAGCAGTACTTC.

The gene calls are TRBV9 and TRBJ2-7; 9 nucleotides agree with TRBD2. Germline CDR1 is SGDLS and CDR2 is YYNGEE. The CDR3 has 15 amino acids. J gave up 4 bases and V 0 bases, and 5 bases lay outside the gene matches. CDR3 region: CASSVVVAGVYEQYF. In nucleotides, the CDR3 is TGTGCCAGCAGCGTAGTAGTAGCGGGAGTATACGAGCAGTACTTC.

This sequence joins TRBV25-1 and TRBJ1-3, with 7 bases lining up with TRBD1. The V gene's germline CDR1 is MGHDK and CDR2 SYGVNS. Trimming cost V 1 base and J 7 bases; bases outside gene matches: 7. The length of the CDR3 is 15 residues. The CDR3 coding sequence is TGTGCCAGCAGTGAATCAGGGGGTCTTAGCAACACCATATATTTT. Protein sequence: CASSESGGLSNTIYF.

The chain links TRBV6-5 to TRBJ2-7; 7 bases fit TRBD1. V lost 5 bases to trimming and J lost 0 bases; unmatched junction nucleotides: 7. The CDR3 runs to 15 residues. From germline, CDR1 is MNHEY and CDR2 SVGAGI. As DNA, the CDR3 is TGTGCCAGCAGTCCCGGGACAGACTACTCCTACGAGCAGTACTTC. Translated, it gives CASSPGTDYSYEQYF.

The V gene is TRBV19, the J gene TRBJ2-1; D is unresolved. The V gene lost 3 bases and the J gene lost 4 bases, with 4 bases spanning the gap. Germline V CDR1 and CDR2: LNHDA, SQIVND (reference sequence). The CDR3 is 12 residues long. CDR3 sequence (DNA): TGTGCCAGTAGTATGCAGTACAATGAGCAGTTCTTC. This gives the protein CASSMQYNEQFF.

This clone was seen only a few times. The J gene is TRBJ1-2, the V gene TRBV5-1, with D perhaps matching TRBD1 (6 bases). V lost 9 bases to trimming and J lost 5 bases, with 20 bases between them. The CDR3 runs to 14 residues. The V gene's germline CDR1 is SGHRS and CDR2 YFSETQ. CDR3 in DNA: TGCGCCACCAAAAGAACAGGGATCTCGTATGGCTACACCTTC. Translating gives CATKRTGISYGYTF.

The rearrangement links TRBV27 to TRBJ2-7, with D possibly TRBD1 on 6 matching bases. Germline CDR1 is MNHEY and CDR2 is SMNVEV (reference sequence). The CDR3 consists of 14 residues. Trimming removed 5 bases at V and 2 bases at J, with 13 bases between. CDR3 loop: CASSQEGGAYEQYF. Here the CDR3 DNA reads TGTGCCAGCAGTCAAGAAGGGGGAGCCTACGAGCAGTACTTC.

The chain uses TRBV3-1 (or the pseudogene TRBV3-2) and TRBJ2-2, with TRBD1 matching over 7 bases. The CDR3 covers 15 residues. The germline gives CDR1 LGHDT, CDR2 YNNKEL (reference sequence). V gave up 0 bases and J gave up 6 bases; unmatched junction bases: 4. The CDR3 bases are TGTGCCAGCAGCCAAGACCAGGGGGTGGCCGGGGAGCTGTTTTTT. Translated, it gives CASSQDQGVAGELFF.

The rearrangement joins TRBV20-1 to TRBJ1-5, with D uncertain. This CDR3 spans 14 amino acids. Germline-derived CDR1 and CDR2 are DFQATT and SNEGSKA (reference sequence). V shed 3 bases and J shed 6 bases, with 15 bases lying between them. In DNA form, the CDR3 reads TGCAGTGCTAGTATAACCGGAGAGTTTCAGCCCCAGCATTTT. Protein: CSASITGEFQPQHF.

This clone occurred once. The rearrangement links TRBV18 to TRBJ2-2, with 9 positions matching TRBD1. The ends lost 4 bases at V and 5 bases at J; junction bases unmatched: 5. The germline V gene has CDR1 KGHSH and CDR2 LQKENI. This CDR3 is built from 15 residues. DNA for the CDR3: TGTGCCAGCTCACGCCGGGACAGGGATACCGGGGAGCTGTTTTTT. Encoded protein: CASSRRDRDTGELFF.

V and J are TRBV10-1 and TRBJ2-1; 7 bases line up with TRBD2. CDR1 WNHNN and CDR2 SYGVQD come from the germline V gene (reference sequence). The V and J ends lost 0 bases and 3 bases, in that order; junction bases with no gene match: 2. The CDR3 extends over 15 amino acids. The CDR3 is CASSESRGSYNEQFF. CDR3 in DNA: TGCGCCAGCAGTGAGTCCCGCGGGAGCTACAATGAGCAGTTCTTC.

The chain combines TRBV2 with TRBJ2-1; 8 nucleotides line up with TRBD2. V was clipped by 7 bases and J by 2 bases; unmatched bases: 4. In germline, CDR1 is SNHLY, CDR2 FYNNEI. This CDR3 has 14 amino acids. This CDR3 is CASTPAGAYNEQFF. The CDR3 DNA sequence: TGTGCCAGCACCCCAGCGGGAGCCTACAATGAGCAGTTCTTC. The whole variable domain, remainder taken from reference TRBV2 and TRBJ2-1, is EPEVTQTPSHQVTQMGQEVILRCVPISNHLYFYWYRQILGQKVEFLVSFYNNEISEKSEIFDDQFSVERPDGSNFTLKIRSTKLEDSAMYFCASTPAGAYNEQFFGPGTRLTVL.

The sample holds one count of this clone. This chain joins TRBV10-1 and TRBJ1-1; D call uncertain. The CDR3 is 12 residues long. Germline CDR1 reads WNHNN; CDR2 reads SYGVQD (reference sequence). Trimming pared 11 bases from V and 6 bases from J, leaving 16 bases between. CDR3 sequence: CAVRSLDAEAFF. The CDR3 nucleotides are TGCGCCGTACGGAGCCTTGACGCTGAAGCTTTCTTT.

This rearrangement joins TRBV7-2 to TRBJ1-6, with 8 nucleotides matching TRBD1. This CDR3 contains 15 residues. V was clipped by 3 bases and J by 7 bases; unmatched bases: 5. Per germline, CDR1 SGHTA and CDR2 FQGNSA. CDR3: CASSLGQVLNSPLHF. For the CDR3, the DNA is TGTGCCAGCAGCTTGGGACAGGTCTTAAATTCACCCCTCCACTTT.

The chain carries TRBV15 and TRBJ1-1; 7 nucleotides match TRBD1. J lost 4 bases, V lost 8 bases, and 16 bases had no gene match. Germline loops: CDR1 LNHNV, CDR2 YYDKDF (reference sequence). This CDR3 has 16 residues. The CDR3 nucleotides are TGTGCCACCGCCGATCCGAAACGACAGGGTCGCACTGAAGCTTTCTTT. This sequence encodes CATADPKRQGRTEAFF.

The J gene is TRBJ2-7, the V gene TRBV3-1 (or the pseudogene TRBV3-2); D possibly corresponds to TRBD2 (6 bases). V was pared by 0 bases and J by 7 bases, with 13 bases between. CDR1 and CDR2 from the germline V gene are LGHDT and YNNKEL (reference sequence). This CDR3 spans 14 amino acids. DNA of the CDR3: TGTGCCAGCAGCCAAGATACCGGGAGAGAGGAGCAGTACTTC. Protein: CASSQDTGREEQYF.

V is TRBV10-1 and J is TRBJ2-7; 13 nucleotides align to TRBD2. The V and J ends lost 2 bases and 2 bases, in that order; junction bases with no gene match: 6. Looked up from germline, CDR1 is WNHNN and CDR2 is SYGVQD (reference sequence). CDR3 length equals 17 residues. The CDR3 region has the DNA TGCGCCAGCAGTGAGGGACTAGCGGGAGTATGGGCCTACGAGCAGTACTTC. It codes for CASSEGLAGVWAYEQYF.

The chain carries TRBV21-1 and TRBJ2-2; the listed D gene, TRBD2, was not tested against the DNA. TRBV21-1 is marked as a pseudogene. The CDR3 covers 16 residues. The CDR3 protein is CASSSLELADTGELFF. The CDR3 nucleotides read TGTGCCAGCAGCAGCCTTGAACTAGCGGATACAGGGGAGCTGTTTTTT.

V and J are TRBV30 and TRBJ1-2, with 8 bases fitting TRBD1. The CDR3 contains 13 residues. The J segment lost 7 bases and the V segment lost 4 bases, leaving 8 bases of the junction unmatched. The germline gives CDR1 GTSNPN, CDR2 SVGIG (reference sequence). This chain's CDR3 is CAWNDRGPSGYTF. In DNA form, the CDR3 reads TGTGCCTGGAACGACAGGGGACCATCTGGCTACACCTTC.

The count of this clone is one. The chain's CDR3 is CASSLGGYGNQPQHF. For the CDR3, the DNA is TGTGCCAGCAGCTTGGGAGGATATGGCAATCAGCCCCAGCATTTT. The chain is built from TRBV5-6 and TRBJ1-5; D is uncertain. This CDR3 is 15 amino acids long. The V end lost 0 bases, the J end lost 2 bases, and 9 bases lay between the germline ends. The germline V gene encodes CDR1 SGHDT and CDR2 YYEEEE. The whole variable domain, filled in from reference TRBV5-6 and TRBJ1-5, reads DAGVTQSPTHLIKTRGQQVTLRCSPKSGHDTVSWYQQALGQGPQFIFQYYEEEERQRGNFPDRFSGHQFPNYSSELNVNALLLGDSALYLCASSLGGYGNQPQHFGDGTRLSIL.

This clone was detected once. The chain employs TRBV29-1 and TRBJ2-2, with D possibly being TRBD2 (6 bases). CDR3 length: 14 amino acids. Germline V CDR1 and CDR2: SQVTM, ANQGSEA. In nucleotides, the CDR3 is TGCAACGACCAAGACCATAGGAGGGCCGGGGAGCTGTTTTTT. Protein: CNDQDHRRAGELFF.

This clone was counted once. The chain employs TRBV7-2 and TRBJ1-6, with no clear D. V lost 8 bases to trimming and J lost 4 bases, with 9 bases between them. Per the germline V gene, CDR1 is SGHTA and CDR2 is FQGNSA. The CDR3 length is 13 residues. The CDR3 DNA reads TGTGCCAGCTCTTCTATATATAATTCACCCCTCCACTTT. It encodes CASSSIYNSPLHF.

This chain connects TRBV28 to TRBJ1-1; maybe TRBD1 (5 bases). CDR1 is MDHEN, CDR2 SYDVKM, per germline. V lost 7 bases and J 4 bases, leaving 16 bases between the germline ends. The CDR3 extends over 14 amino acids. In nucleotides, the CDR3 is TGTGCCAGCAACCCCTCTAATAGGGGCACTGAAGCTTTCTTT. Translating it yields CASNPSNRGTEAFF.